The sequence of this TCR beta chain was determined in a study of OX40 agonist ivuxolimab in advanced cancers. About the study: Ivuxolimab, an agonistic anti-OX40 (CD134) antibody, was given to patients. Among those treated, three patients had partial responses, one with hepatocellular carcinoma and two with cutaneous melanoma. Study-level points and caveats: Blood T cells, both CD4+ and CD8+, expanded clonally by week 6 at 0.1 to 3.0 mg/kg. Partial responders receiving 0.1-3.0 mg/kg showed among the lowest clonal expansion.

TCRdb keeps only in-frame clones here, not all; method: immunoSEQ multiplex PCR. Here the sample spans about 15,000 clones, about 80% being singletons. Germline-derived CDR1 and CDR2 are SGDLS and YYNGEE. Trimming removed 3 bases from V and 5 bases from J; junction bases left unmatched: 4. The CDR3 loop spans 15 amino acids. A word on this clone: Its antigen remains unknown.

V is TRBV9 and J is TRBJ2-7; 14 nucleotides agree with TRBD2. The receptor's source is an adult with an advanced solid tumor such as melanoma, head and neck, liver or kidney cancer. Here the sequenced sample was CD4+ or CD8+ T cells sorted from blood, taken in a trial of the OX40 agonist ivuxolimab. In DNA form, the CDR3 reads TGTGCCAGCAGCGAGGGGACTAGCGGGAGCCACGAGCAGTACTTC. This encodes CASSEGTSGSHEQYF.